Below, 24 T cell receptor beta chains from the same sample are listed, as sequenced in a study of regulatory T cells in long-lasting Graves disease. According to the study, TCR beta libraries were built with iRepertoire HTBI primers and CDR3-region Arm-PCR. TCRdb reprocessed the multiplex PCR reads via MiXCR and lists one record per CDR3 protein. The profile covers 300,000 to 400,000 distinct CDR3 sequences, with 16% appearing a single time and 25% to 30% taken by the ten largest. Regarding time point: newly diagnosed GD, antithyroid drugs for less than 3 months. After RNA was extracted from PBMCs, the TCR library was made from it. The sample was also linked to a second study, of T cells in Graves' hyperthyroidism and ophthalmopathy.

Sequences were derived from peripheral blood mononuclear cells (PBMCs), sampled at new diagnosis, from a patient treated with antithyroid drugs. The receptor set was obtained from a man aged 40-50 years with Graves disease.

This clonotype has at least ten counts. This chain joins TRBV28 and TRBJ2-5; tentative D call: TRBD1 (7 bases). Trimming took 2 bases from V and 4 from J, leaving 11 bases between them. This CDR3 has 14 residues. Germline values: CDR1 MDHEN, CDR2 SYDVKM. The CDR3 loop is CASSLQGGTETQYF. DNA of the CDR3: TGTGCCAGCAGTTTACAGGGGGGAACAGAGACCCAGTACTTC. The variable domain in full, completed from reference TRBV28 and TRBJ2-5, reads DVKVTQSSRYLVKRTGEKVFLECVQDMDHENMFWYRQDPGLGLRLIYFSYDVKMKEKGDIPEGYSVSREKKERFSLILESASTNQTSMYLCASSLQGGTETQYFGPGTRLLVL.

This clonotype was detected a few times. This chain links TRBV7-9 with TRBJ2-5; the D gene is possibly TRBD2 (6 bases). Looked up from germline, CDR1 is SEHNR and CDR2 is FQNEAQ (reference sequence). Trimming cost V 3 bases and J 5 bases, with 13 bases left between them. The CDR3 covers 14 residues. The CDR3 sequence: CASSLSRGFETQYF. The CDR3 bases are TGTGCCAGCAGCTTGAGTCGGGGGTTCGAGACCCAGTACTTC.

The CDR3 region has the DNA TGCGCCAGCAGCCAAGATCCAGGCGACACCATATATTTT. Protein: CASSQDPGDTIYF. The chain uses TRBV4-1 and TRBJ1-3; D ambiguous. Trimming removed 0 bases at V and 8 bases at J, with 8 bases between. The CDR3 has 13 amino acids. CDR1 MGHRA and CDR2 YSYEKL come from the germline V gene.

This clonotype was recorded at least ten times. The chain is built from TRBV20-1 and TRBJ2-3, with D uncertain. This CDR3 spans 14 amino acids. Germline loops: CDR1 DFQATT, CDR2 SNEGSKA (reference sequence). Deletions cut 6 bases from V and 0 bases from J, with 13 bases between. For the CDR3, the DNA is TGCAGTGCAAGACTGGAAACTAGCACAGATACGCAGTATTTT. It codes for CSARLETSTDTQYF.

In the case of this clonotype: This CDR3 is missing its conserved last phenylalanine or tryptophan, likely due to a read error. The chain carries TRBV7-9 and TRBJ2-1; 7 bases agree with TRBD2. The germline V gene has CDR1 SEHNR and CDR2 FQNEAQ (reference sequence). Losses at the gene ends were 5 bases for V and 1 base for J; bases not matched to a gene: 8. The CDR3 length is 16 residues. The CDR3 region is CASSARLAQSYNEQFV. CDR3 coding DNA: TGTGCCAGCAGCGCAAGACTAGCCCAGTCCTACAATGAGCAGTTCGTC.

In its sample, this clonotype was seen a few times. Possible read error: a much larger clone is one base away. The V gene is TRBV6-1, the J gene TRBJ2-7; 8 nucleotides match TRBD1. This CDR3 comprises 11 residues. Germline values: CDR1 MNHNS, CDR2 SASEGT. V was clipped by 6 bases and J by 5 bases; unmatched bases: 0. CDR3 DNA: TGTGCCAGCAGACAGGGGGACGAGCAGTACTTC. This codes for CASRQGDEQYF.

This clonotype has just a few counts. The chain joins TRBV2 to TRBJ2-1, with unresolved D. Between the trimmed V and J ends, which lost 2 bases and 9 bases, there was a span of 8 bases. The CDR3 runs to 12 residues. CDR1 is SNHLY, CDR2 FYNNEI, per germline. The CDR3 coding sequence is TGTGCCAGCAGTGAATATTGGGGTGAGCAGTTCTTC. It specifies CASSEYWGEQFF.

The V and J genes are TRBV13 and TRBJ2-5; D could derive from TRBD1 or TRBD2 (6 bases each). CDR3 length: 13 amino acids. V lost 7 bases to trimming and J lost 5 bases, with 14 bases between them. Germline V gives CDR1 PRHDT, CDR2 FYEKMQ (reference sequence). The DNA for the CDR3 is TGTGCCAGCACCTCTCGGGGGCAGGAGACCCAGTACTTC. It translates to CASTSRGQETQYF.

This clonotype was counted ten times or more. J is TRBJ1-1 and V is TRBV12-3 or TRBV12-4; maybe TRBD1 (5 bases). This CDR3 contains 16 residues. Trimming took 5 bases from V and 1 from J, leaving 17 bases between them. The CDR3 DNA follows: TGTGCCAGCAGTCCTAGACTGGGACGGGGGAACACTGAAGCTTTCTTT. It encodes CASSPRLGRGNTEAFF.

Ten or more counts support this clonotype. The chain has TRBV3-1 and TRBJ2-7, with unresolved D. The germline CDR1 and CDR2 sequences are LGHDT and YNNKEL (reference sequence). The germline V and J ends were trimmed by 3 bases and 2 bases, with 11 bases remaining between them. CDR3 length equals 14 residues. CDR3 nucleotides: TGTGCCAGCAGCCACCAACAGAGTACCTACGAGCAGTACTTC. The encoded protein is CASSHQQSTYEQYF.

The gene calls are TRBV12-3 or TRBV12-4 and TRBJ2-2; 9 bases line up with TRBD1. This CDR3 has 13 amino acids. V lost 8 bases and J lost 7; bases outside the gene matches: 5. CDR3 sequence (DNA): TGTGCCAGCGGGGACAGGGCGGGCGGGGAGCTGTTTTTT. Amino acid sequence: CASGDRAGGELFF.

The CDR3 is CASSPRTGLGWGEQYF. The CDR3 DNA reads TGTGCCAGCAGTCCCAGGACAGGGCTGGGCTGGGGCGAGCAGTACTTC. V usage is TRBV6-8 and J usage is TRBJ2-7; 8 bases are shared with TRBD1. Germline V gene lookup returns CDR1 MNHGY and CDR2 SAAAGT. The CDR3 totals 16 residues. V lost 5 bases, J lost 6 bases, and 15 bases stayed unmatched.

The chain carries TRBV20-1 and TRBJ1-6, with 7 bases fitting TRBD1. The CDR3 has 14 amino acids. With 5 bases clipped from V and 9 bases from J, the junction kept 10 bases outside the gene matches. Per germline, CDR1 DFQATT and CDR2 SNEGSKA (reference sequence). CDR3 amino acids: CSASRGLTVSPLHF. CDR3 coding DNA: TGCAGTGCTTCGAGGGGGCTAACGGTTTCACCCCTCCACTTT.

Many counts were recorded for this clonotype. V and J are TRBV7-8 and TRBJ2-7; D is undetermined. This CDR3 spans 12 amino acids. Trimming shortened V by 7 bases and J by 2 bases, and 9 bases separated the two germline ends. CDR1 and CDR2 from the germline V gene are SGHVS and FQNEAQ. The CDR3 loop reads CASTPRAYEQYF. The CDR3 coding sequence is TGTGCCAGCACCCCAAGGGCCTACGAGCAGTACTTC.

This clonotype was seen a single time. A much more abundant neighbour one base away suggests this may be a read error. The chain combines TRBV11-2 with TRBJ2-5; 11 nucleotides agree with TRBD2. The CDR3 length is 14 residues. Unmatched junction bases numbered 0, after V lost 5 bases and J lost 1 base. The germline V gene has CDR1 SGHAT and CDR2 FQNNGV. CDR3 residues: CASSGTSGQETQYF. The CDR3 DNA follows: TGTGCCAGCAGCGGGACTAGCGGCCAAGAGACCCAGTACTTC. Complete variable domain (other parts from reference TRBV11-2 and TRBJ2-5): EAGVAQSPRYKIIEKRQSVAFWCNPISGHATLYWYQQILGQGPKLLIQFQNNGVVDDSQLPKDRFSAERLKGVDSTLKIQPAKLEDSAVYLCASSGTSGQETQYFGPGTRLLVL.

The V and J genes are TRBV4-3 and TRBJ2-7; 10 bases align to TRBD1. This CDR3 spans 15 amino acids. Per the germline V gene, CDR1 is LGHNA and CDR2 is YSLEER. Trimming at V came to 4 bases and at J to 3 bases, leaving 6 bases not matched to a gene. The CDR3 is CASSLGQGTFYEQYF. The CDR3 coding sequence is TGCGCCAGCAGCCTGGGACAGGGGACTTTCTACGAGCAGTACTTC.

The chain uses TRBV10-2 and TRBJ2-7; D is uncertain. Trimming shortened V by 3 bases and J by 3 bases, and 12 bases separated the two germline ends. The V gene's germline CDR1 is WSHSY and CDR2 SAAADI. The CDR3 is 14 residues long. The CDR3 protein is CASSEKGLYYEQYF. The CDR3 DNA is TGCGCCAGCAGTGAAAAAGGGTTGTACTACGAGCAGTACTTC.

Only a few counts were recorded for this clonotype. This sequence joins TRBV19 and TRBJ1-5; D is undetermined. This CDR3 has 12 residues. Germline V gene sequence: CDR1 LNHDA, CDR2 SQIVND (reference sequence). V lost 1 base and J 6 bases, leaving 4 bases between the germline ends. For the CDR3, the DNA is TGTGCCAGTAGTATAGGGGGTCAGCCCCAGCATTTT. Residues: CASSIGGQPQHF.

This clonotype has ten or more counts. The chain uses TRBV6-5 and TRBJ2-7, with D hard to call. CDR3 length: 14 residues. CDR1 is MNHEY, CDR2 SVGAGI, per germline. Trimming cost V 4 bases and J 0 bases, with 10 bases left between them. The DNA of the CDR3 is TGTGCCAGCAGTTTGGGGTACTCCTCCTACGAGCAGTACTTC. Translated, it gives CASSLGYSSYEQYF.

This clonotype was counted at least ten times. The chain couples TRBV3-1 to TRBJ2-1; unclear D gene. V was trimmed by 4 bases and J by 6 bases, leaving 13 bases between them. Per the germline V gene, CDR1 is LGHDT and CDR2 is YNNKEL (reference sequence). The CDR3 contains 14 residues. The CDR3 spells CASSRIGRGNEQFF. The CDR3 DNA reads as TGTGCCAGCAGCCGGATAGGAAGAGGCAATGAGCAGTTCTTC.

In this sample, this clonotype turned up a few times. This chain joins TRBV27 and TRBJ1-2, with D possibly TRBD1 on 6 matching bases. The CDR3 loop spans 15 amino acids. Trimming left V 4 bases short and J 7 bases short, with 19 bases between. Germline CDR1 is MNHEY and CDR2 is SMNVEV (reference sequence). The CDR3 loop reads CASSSVSGAEGGYTF. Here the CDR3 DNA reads TGTGCCAGCAGTTCCGTCTCGGGGGCGGAGGGTGGCTACACCTTC.

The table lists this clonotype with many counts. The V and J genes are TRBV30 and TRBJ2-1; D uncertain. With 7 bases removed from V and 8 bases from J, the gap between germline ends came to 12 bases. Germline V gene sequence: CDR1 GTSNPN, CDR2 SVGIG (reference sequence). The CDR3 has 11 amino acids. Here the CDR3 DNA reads TGTGCCTCGGATAGGGCGTATGAGCAGTTCTTC. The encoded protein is CASDRAYEQFF. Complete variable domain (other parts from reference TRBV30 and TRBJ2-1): SQTIHQWPATLVQPVGSPLSLECTVEGTSNPNLYWYRQAAGRGLQLLFYSVGIGQISSEVPQNLSASRPQDRQFILSSKKLLLSDSGFYLCASDRAYEQFFGPGTRLTVL.

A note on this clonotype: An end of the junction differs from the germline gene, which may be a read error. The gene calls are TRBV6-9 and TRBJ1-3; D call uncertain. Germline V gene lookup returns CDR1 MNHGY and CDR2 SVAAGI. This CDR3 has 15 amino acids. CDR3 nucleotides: TGTGCCAGCAGTTACTCTCTGGGGTCTGGAAACACCATACATTTT. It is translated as CASSYSLGSGNTIHF.

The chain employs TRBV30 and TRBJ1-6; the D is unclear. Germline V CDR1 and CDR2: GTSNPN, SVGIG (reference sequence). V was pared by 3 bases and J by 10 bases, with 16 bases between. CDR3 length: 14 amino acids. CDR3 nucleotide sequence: TGTGCCTGGAGCATCCGAGGGATTAAATCACCCCTCCACTTT. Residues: CAWSIRGIKSPLHF. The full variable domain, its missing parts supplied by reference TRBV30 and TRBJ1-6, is SQTIHQWPATLVQPVGSPLSLECTVEGTSNPNLYWYRQAAGRGLQLLFYSVGIGQISSEVPQNLSASRPQDRQFILSSKKLLLSDSGFYLCAWSIRGIKSPLHFGNGTRLTVT.